Presented here are 27 T cell receptor beta chains from one specimen sequenced in a study of shared clonotypes between healthy human individuals. The data were produced by immunoSEQ multiplex PCR, yet TCRdb's version contains in-frame clones alone and is incomplete. Among some 980,000 clones listed, 76% were seen once. Sequencing was performed on memory CD4+ T cells sorted from blood. Subset defined: CD45RA-negative fraction. The receptor source for this set is a man in his late teens or twenties in good health.

V usage is TRBV6-1 and J usage is TRBJ1-1, with TRBD1 as a possible D gene (6 bases). V was trimmed by 6 bases and J by 2 bases, leaving 10 bases between them. Per germline, CDR1 MNHNS and CDR2 SASEGT. The CDR3 totals 13 residues. The CDR3 sequence is CASRTGDNTEAFF. The CDR3 bases are TGTGCCAGCAGGACAGGAGACAACACTGAAGCTTTCTTT.

This sequence joins TRBV5-1 and TRBJ1-6, with D perhaps matching TRBD1 (5 bases). The CDR3 contains 15 residues. Germline V gene sequence: CDR1 SGHRS, CDR2 YFSETQ. Trimming cost V 3 bases and J 9 bases, with 16 bases left between them. As DNA, the CDR3 is TGCGCCAGCAGCTCGGGACGGAGCGGCGGTTCACCCCTCCACTTT. Residues: CASSSGRSGGSPLHF.

The chain uses TRBV2 and TRBJ1-4, with no clear D. The CDR3 is made up of 15 amino acids. V was shortened by 4 bases and J by 0 bases, with 9 bases between the two germline ends. CDR1 and CDR2 from the germline V gene are SNHLY and FYNNEI. CDR3: CASSVRRATNEKLFF. The CDR3 nucleotides are TGTGCCAGCAGTGTTCGGAGGGCAACTAATGAAAAACTGTTTTTT.

V usage is TRBV5-1 and J usage is TRBJ2-5; D may correspond to TRBD1 or TRBD2 (5 bases each). The CDR3 consists of 13 residues. The V gene's germline CDR1 is SGHRS and CDR2 YFSETQ. Deletions cut 4 bases from V and 3 bases from J, with 10 bases between. CDR3 DNA sequence: TGCGCCAGCAGCAGGGACCCGAAAGAGACCCAGTACTTC. Protein product: CASSRDPKETQYF.

J is TRBJ1-4 and V is TRBV5-4; D might be TRBD1 (6 bases). The CDR3 extends over 15 amino acids. Germline CDR1 and CDR2: SGHNT and YYREEE (reference sequence). The V gene lost 1 base and the J gene lost 2 bases, with 9 bases spanning the gap. CDR3 bases: TGTGCCAGCAGCTTGCGGGGGCCGACTAATGAAAAACTGTTTTTT. Amino acid sequence: CASSLRGPTNEKLFF.

The CDR3 region is CASRKGGVHEQYF. For the CDR3, the DNA is TGTGCCAGCAGAAAGGGGGGGGTCCACGAGCAGTACTTC. V usage is TRBV6-5 and J usage is TRBJ2-7, with TRBD2 as a possible D gene (7 bases). This CDR3 has 13 amino acids. V was cut by 6 bases and J by 5 bases, with 14 bases left in between. Germline-derived CDR1 and CDR2 are MNHEY and SVGAGI.

The chain employs TRBV5-4 and TRBJ2-1; the match to TRBD2 covers 16 bases. The J segment lost 8 bases and the V segment lost 4 bases, leaving 3 bases of the junction unmatched. This CDR3 has 15 amino acids. CDR1 is SGHNT, CDR2 YYREEE, per germline (reference sequence). CDR3 in DNA: TGTGCCAGCAGCCAGGGGACTAGCGGGAGGGATGAGCAGTTCTTC. Translating it yields CASSQGTSGRDEQFF.

Comments on this clone: The same CDR3 also results from other DNA sequences found in this sample. The rearrangement joins TRBV28 to TRBJ2-7, with D unresolved. Trimming removed 4 bases at V and 2 bases at J, with 3 bases between. The CDR3 contains 11 residues. CDR1 is MDHEN and CDR2 is SYDVKM in the germline V gene. CDR3 region: CASSSTYEQYF. The CDR3, as DNA: TGTGCCAGCAGTTCTACCTACGAGCAGTACTTC.

With regard to this clone: The same CDR3 also results from other DNA sequences found in this sample. CDR3 loop: CAWSVSYEQYF. CDR3 bases: TGTGCCTGGAGTGTCAGCTACGAGCAGTACTTC. The J gene is TRBJ2-7, the V gene TRBV30; D is unresolved. With 0 bases removed from V and 3 bases from J, the gap between germline ends came to 3 bases. Germline V gene data show CDR1 as GTSNPN and CDR2 as SVGIG (reference sequence). CDR3 length: 11 amino acids.

This chain connects TRBV5-4 to TRBJ2-3; 7 nucleotides line up with TRBD2. The CDR3 has 15 residues. Germline V gene lookup returns CDR1 SGHNT and CDR2 YYREEE (reference sequence). V shed 4 bases and J 3 bases; nucleotides not matched to a gene: 8. CDR3 nucleotides: TGTGCCAGCAGCCAAGAGCGGGGCCTGACAGATACGCAGTATTTT. Its protein is CASSQERGLTDTQYF.

This clone was observed once. The rearrangement links TRBV28 to TRBJ2-2; 7 bases are a match to TRBD1. Germline V CDR1 and CDR2: MDHEN, SYDVKM. The V segment lost 4 bases and the J segment 4 bases; nucleotides outside the gene matches: 3. CDR3 length equals 14 residues. This chain's CDR3 is CASSYNRGTGELFF. The CDR3 DNA follows: TGTGCCAGCAGTTACAACAGGGGCACCGGGGAGCTGTTTTTT.

Concerning this clone: A much larger clone differs from this one at a single base, so this may be a read error. The V and J genes are TRBV6-1 and TRBJ2-7; D gene unclear. The germline V gene encodes CDR1 MNHNS and CDR2 SASEGT. The CDR3 has 10 amino acids. Trimming shortened V by 7 bases and J by 4 bases, and 5 bases separated the two germline ends. The CDR3 here is CASIEYEQYF. In DNA form, the CDR3 reads TGTGCCAGCATAGAATACGAGCAGTACTTC.

The J gene is TRBJ2-1, the V gene TRBV12-5; 10 bases fit TRBD1. The CDR3 is 15 residues long. The germline CDR1 and CDR2 sequences are LGHNT and FRNRAP. V was clipped by 6 bases and J by 3 bases; unmatched bases: 5. In nucleotides, the CDR3 is TGTGCTAGTGGACGCGGGACAGGGGACTACAATGAGCAGTTCTTC. It encodes CASGRGTGDYNEQFF.

The chain links TRBV28 to TRBJ1-5; weak D call: TRBD1 (5 bases). The CDR3 sequence is 13 residues long. Between the trimmed V and J ends, which lost 6 bases and 4 bases, there was a span of 10 bases. The germline V gene encodes CDR1 MDHEN and CDR2 SYDVKM. CDR3 sequence: CASRVTANQPQHF. CDR3 bases: TGTGCCAGCAGGGTGACAGCAAATCAGCCCCAGCATTTT.

This chain uses TRBV27 with TRBJ2-7, with TRBD2 identical over 9 bases. After removal of 7 bases from V and 2 bases from J, the junction contained 6 bases not matched to a gene. There are 14 residues in the CDR3. Germline loops: CDR1 MNHEY, CDR2 SMNVEV (reference sequence). CDR3 sequence reads: CASKNSGRPYEQYF. CDR3 nucleotide sequence: TGTGCCAGCAAGAACAGCGGGAGGCCCTACGAGCAGTACTTC.

The J gene is TRBJ1-2, the V gene TRBV18; perhaps TRBD1 as D (5 bases). Trimming left V 5 bases short and J 0 bases short, with 7 bases between. The CDR3 length is 13 residues. Germline values: CDR1 KGHSH, CDR2 LQKENI. DNA for the CDR3: TGTGCCAGCTCAGGGGCGTCTAACTATGGCTACACCTTC. It yields the protein CASSGASNYGYTF.

The rearrangement uses TRBV5-1 and TRBJ2-7; D uncertain. CDR1 is SGHRS and CDR2 is YFSETQ in the germline V gene. The CDR3 spans 14 residues. The V gene lost 1 base and the J gene lost 0 bases, with 8 bases spanning the gap. CDR3 loop: CASSLSVSSYEQYF. The DNA of the CDR3 is TGCGCCAGCAGCTTGTCCGTGAGCTCCTACGAGCAGTACTTC. Using reference TRBV5-1 and TRBJ2-7 for the parts outside the CDR3, the full variable domain is KAGVTQTPRYLIKTRGQQVTLSCSPISGHRSVSWYQQTPGQGLQFLFEYFSETQRNKGNFPGRFSGRQFSNSRSEMNVSTLELGDSALYLCASSLSVSSYEQYFGPGTRLTVT.

This clone has only a few counts. The rearrangement joins TRBV30 to TRBJ2-7; TRBD1 might be the D (5 bases). Per the germline V gene, CDR1 is GTSNPN and CDR2 is SVGIG (reference sequence). The CDR3 spans 14 residues. Trimming cost V 2 bases and J 2 bases, with 13 bases left between them. This chain's CDR3 is CAWSLDSGAYEQYF. The CDR3, as DNA: TGTGCCTGGAGTCTCGACAGTGGGGCCTACGAGCAGTACTTC.

This clone was detected only a few times. J is TRBJ2-7 and V is TRBV5-4; D is ambiguous. Germline CDR1 is SGHNT and CDR2 is YYREEE (reference sequence). This CDR3 is built from 20 residues. V shed 4 bases and J shed 0 bases, with 29 bases lying between them. The chain's CDR3 is CASSPGSKYGYFRASYEQYF. The CDR3 nucleotides are TGTGCCAGCAGCCCGGGCTCGAAGTACGGGTATTTTCGCGCCTCCTACGAGCAGTACTTC.

The chain uses TRBV7-8 and TRBJ1-5, with 7 nucleotides matching TRBD1. The germline V gene encodes CDR1 SGHVS and CDR2 FQNEAQ. V was clipped by 1 base and J by 1 base; unmatched bases: 1. The CDR3 consists of 15 residues. The CDR3 region is CASSLGGGSNQPQHF. The CDR3 region has the DNA TGTGCCAGCAGCTTAGGAGGGGGCAGCAATCAGCCCCAGCATTTT. The entire variable domain, with the rest obtained from reference TRBV7-8 and TRBJ1-5, is as follows: GAGVSQSPRYKVAKRGQDVALRCDPISGHVSLFWYQQALGQGPEFLTYFQNEAQLDKSGLPSDRFFAERPEGSVSTLKIQRTQQEDSAVYLCASSLGGGSNQPQHFGDGTRLSIL.

This chain uses TRBV7-6 with TRBJ2-6, with D unclear. The CDR3 is 14 amino acids. Germline values: CDR1 SGHVS, CDR2 FNYEAQ. Trimming shortened V by 5 bases and J by 0 bases, and 5 bases separated the two germline ends. CDR3 sequence reads: CASSKPSGANVLTF. DNA for the CDR3: TGTGCCAGCAGCAAGCCCTCTGGGGCCAACGTCCTGACTTTC. The entire variable domain, with the rest obtained from reference TRBV7-6 and TRBJ2-6, is as follows: GAGVSQSPRYKVTKRGQDVALRCDPISGHVSLYWYRQALGQGPEFLTYFNYEAQQDKSGLPNDRFSAERPEGSISTLTIQRTEQRDSAMYRCASSKPSGANVLTFGAGSRLTVL.

This clone showed up just once. The chain carries TRBV6-1 and TRBJ1-5; the match to TRBD1 covers 7 bases. The CDR3 spans 16 residues. Germline V gene lookup returns CDR1 MNHNS and CDR2 SASEGT. V lost 4 bases to trimming and J lost 3 bases; unmatched junction nucleotides: 9. The CDR3 DNA reads TGTGCCAGCAGTGCAAGCCGAGACAGGGCCAATCAGCCCCAGCATTTT. It codes for CASSASRDRANQPQHF.

The chain employs TRBV30 and TRBJ2-5, with TRBD1 as a possible D gene (5 bases). The CDR3 is 13 amino acids. The ends were cut back, 4 bases at V and 2 bases at J, with 11 bases in the middle. CDR1 and CDR2 (germline): GTSNPN, SVGIG (reference sequence). The CDR3 is CAWKVQGQETQYF. CDR3 nucleotides: TGTGCCTGGAAGGTTCAGGGTCAAGAGACCCAGTACTTC.

This clone occurred once. At the DNA level, this CDR3 is encoded by other sequences in the same sample as well. J is TRBJ1-1 and V is TRBV7-9; D is undetermined. The CDR3 is made up of 13 amino acids. V was clipped by 1 base and J by 4 bases, with 7 bases between them. Germline loops: CDR1 SEHNR, CDR2 FQNEAQ (reference sequence). The CDR3 DNA is TGTGCCAGCAGCTTAGGGGAGGGCACTGAAGCTTTCTTT. It yields the protein CASSLGEGTEAFF.

This clone was counted only a few times. One end of the junction varies from germline; a read error may be responsible. Other DNA sequences in the same sample also yield this CDR3. The rearrangement uses TRBV7-7 and TRBJ1-6; no clear D. The germline V gene encodes CDR1 SSHAT and CDR2 FNYEAQ (reference sequence). The CDR3 sequence is 13 residues long. CDR3 bases: TGTGCTAGCAGCTCCGACCGGGATTCACCCCTCCACTTT. Amino acids: CASSSDRDSPLHF.

This clone was observed a single time. The V and J genes are TRBV28 and TRBJ1-6; D is possibly TRBD1 (6 bases). V was cut by 5 bases and J by 10 bases, with 15 bases left in between. Germline-derived CDR1 and CDR2 are MDHEN and SYDVKM. CDR3 length: 14 residues. The CDR3 sequence is CASSGGPGRSPLHF. The CDR3 nucleotides are TGTGCCAGCAGTGGGGGGCCGGGTCGATCACCCCTCCACTTT. The entire variable domain, with the rest obtained from reference TRBV28 and TRBJ1-6, is as follows: DVKVTQSSRYLVKRTGEKVFLECVQDMDHENMFWYRQDPGLGLRLIYFSYDVKMKEKGDIPEGYSVSREKKERFSLILESASTNQTSMYLCASSGGPGRSPLHFGNGTRLTVT.

V is TRBV18 and J is TRBJ2-7; no firm D call. This CDR3 spans 14 amino acids. V dropped 3 bases and J dropped 1 base, with 10 bases sitting between them. From germline, CDR1 is KGHSH and CDR2 LQKENI. CDR3 sequence: CASSPGAPSYEQYF. CDR3 bases: TGTGCCAGCTCACCGGGCGCCCCGTCCTACGAGCAGTACTTC.